The clone carrying this TCR beta chain was observed many times. No antigen is known for it. TCR beta CDR3 region amplification was performed from RNA transcripts. Researchers ran a first-round RT-PCR on the TCR CDR3 using the HTBI primer set. From the multiplex PCR reads, TCRdb called clonotypes with MiXCR, one entry per CDR3 protein. The repertoire has about 350,000 distinct CDR3 sequences, about 15% of them found once; the top ten carry about 22%. This sample was included in a study of T cells in Graves' hyperthyroidism and ophthalmopathy. Study details: The blood sample was taken at first diagnosis, before treatment began.

The study, taken as a whole, reports: Blood also showed most of the thyroid clonotypes that were expanded above 0.001.

Patients between 18 and 65 years old had hyperthyroidism, newly diagnosed and lasting under 2 months. Diagnostic assessment was based on clinical symptoms, serum thyroxine and TRAb, thyroid ultrasound and orbital computed tomography. Trimming shortened V by 6 bases and J by 1 base, and 18 bases separated the two germline ends. Looked up from germline, CDR1 is MDHEN and CDR2 is SYDVKM. The CDR3 runs 16 residues. Specimen: blood. The source of this sequence is a woman in her twenties or thirties with Graves' hyperthyroidism. The gene calls are TRBV28 and TRBJ2-5; D uncertain. CDR3 region: CASSPPTWQSQETQYF. The CDR3 coding sequence is TGTGCCAGCAGCCCTCCAACGTGGCAGTCCCAAGAGACCCAGTACTTC.